This TCR beta chain is from a study of cytomegalovirus exposure and HLA in healthy donors. Across the study: An early release of data contained tens of millions of unique TCRs, which came from HLA-typed donors.

As for this clone: The antigen is undetermined.

Study-wide results and caveats: When analyzed later, a missense DCLRE1C variant was found to be linked to TCR beta V- and J-gene trimming.

The study ran its PCR with 60 Vbeta and 13 Jbeta primers. Clones were read by immunoSEQ multiplex PCR, and TCRdb kept only the in-frame ones, dropping some. The repertoire table contains about 140,000 clones. Germline V gives CDR1 SGDLS, CDR2 YYNGEE. Trimming at V came to 10 bases and at J to 1 base, leaving 2 bases not matched to a gene. The CDR3 is 13 residues long. Sequencing was carried out using PBMCs. The chain employs TRBV9 and TRBJ2-2; TRBD2 matches at 9 bases. This TCR was recovered from a young woman in good health and CMV-seronegative. The DNA for the CDR3 is TGTGCCGCGGGGGGGGAGAACACCGGGGAGCTGTTTTTT. Protein product: CAAGGENTGELFF.